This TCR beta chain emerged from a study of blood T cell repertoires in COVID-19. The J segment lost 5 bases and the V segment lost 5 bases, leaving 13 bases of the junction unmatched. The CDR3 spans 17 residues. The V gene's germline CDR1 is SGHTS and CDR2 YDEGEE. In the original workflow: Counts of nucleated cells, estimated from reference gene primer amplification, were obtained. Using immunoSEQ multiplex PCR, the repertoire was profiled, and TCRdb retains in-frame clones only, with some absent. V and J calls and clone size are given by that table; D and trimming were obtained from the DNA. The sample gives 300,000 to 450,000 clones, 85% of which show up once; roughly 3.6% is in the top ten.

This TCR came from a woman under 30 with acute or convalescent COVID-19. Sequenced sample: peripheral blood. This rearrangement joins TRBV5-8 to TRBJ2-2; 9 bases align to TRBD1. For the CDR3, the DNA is TGTGCCAGCAGTTGGGGACAGGGTGTTCTACGGACCGGGGAGCTGTTTTTT. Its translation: CASSWGQGVLRTGELFF. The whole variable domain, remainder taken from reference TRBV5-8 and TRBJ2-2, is EAGVTQSPTHLIKTRGQQATLRCSPISGHTSVYWYQQALGLGLQFLLWYDEGEERNRGNFPPRFSGRQFPNYSSELNVNALELEDSALYLCASSWGQGVLRTGELFFGEGSRLTVL.